This paragraph covers one T cell receptor (beta chain) sequence. This record comes from a study of STAT5B mutations in CD4+ large granular lymphocyte leukemia. Method: immunoSEQ multiplex PCR; TCRdb's copy keeps in-frame clones and lacks some. The sample holds fewer than 45,000 clones, roughly 85% seen once. Sequencing was done on a sample of CD4+ T cells from blood buffy coats. The receptor was isolated from a human donor in good health.

Here the CDR3 reads CASSPPGLREQFF. CDR3 in DNA: TGTGCCAGTAGTCCCCCGGGGCTAAGGGAGCAGTTCTTC. The rearrangement joins TRBV19 to TRBJ2-1; the D call may be TRBD1 or TRBD2 (5 bases each). Germline lookup yields CDR1 LNHDA and CDR2 SQIVND (reference sequence). The ends were cut back, 5 bases at V and 10 bases at J, with 15 bases in the middle. The CDR3 extends over 13 amino acids.